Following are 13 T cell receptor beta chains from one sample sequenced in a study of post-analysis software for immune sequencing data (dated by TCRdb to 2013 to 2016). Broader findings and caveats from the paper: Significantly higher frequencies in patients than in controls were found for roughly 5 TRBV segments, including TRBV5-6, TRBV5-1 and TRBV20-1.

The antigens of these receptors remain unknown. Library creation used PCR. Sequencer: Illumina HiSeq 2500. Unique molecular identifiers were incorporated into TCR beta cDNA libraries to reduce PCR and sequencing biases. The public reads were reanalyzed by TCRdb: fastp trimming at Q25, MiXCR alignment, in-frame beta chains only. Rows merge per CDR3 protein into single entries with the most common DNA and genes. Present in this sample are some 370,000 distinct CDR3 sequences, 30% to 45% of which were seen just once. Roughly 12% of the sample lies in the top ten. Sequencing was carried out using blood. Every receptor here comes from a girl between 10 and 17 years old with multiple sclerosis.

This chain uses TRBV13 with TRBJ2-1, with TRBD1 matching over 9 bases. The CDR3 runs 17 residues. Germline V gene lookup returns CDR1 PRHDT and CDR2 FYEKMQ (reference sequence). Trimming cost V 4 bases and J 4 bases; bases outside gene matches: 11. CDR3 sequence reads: CASSSGRVGQGYNEQFF. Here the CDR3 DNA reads TGTGCCAGCAGCTCGGGGAGGGTGGGACAGGGATACAATGAGCAGTTCTTC.

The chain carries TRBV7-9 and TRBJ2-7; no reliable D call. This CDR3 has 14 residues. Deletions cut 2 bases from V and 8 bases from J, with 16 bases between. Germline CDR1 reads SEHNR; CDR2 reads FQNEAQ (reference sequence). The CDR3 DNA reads TGTGCCAGCAGCTTAATACCGGACCGTCGACAGCAGTACTTC. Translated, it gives CASSLIPDRRQQYF.

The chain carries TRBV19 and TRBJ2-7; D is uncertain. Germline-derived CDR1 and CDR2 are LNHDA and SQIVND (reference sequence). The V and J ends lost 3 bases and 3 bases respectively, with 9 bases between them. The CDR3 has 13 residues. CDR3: CASSIGGFYEQYF. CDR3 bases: TGTGCCAGTAGTATCGGCGGATTCTACGAGCAGTACTTC. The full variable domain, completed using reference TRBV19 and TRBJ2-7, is DGGITQSPKYLFRKEGQNVTLSCEQNLNHDAMYWYRQDPGQGLRLIYYSQIVNDFQKGDIAEGYSVSREKKESFPLTVTSAQKNPTAFYLCASSIGGFYEQYFGPGTRLTVT.

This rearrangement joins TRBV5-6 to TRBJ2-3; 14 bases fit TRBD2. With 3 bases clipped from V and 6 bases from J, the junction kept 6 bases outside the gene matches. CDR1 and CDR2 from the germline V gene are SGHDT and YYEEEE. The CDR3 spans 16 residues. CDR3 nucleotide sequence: TGTGCCAGCAGCTCACGGACTAGCGGGAGGATGGATACGCAGTATTTT. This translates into CASSSRTSGRMDTQYF. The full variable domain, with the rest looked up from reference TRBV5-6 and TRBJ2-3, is DAGVTQSPTHLIKTRGQQVTLRCSPKSGHDTVSWYQQALGQGPQFIFQYYEEEERQRGNFPDRFSGHQFPNYSSELNVNALLLGDSALYLCASSSRTSGRMDTQYFGPGTRLTVL.

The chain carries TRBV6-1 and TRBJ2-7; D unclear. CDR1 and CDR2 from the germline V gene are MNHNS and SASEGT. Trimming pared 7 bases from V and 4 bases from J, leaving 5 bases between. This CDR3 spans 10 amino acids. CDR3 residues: CASIGYEQYF. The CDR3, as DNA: TGTGCCAGCATTGGATACGAGCAGTACTTC.

Here the CDR3 DNA reads TGTGCCAGCAGCTATAGGACTAGCGGGCGTTTAGATACGCAGTATTTT. Encoded protein: CASSYRTSGRLDTQYF. This chain uses TRBV28 with TRBJ2-3; TRBD2 agrees at 11 bases. Germline V gene sequence: CDR1 MDHEN, CDR2 SYDVKM. The CDR3 spans 16 residues. The ends lost 6 bases at V and 5 bases at J; junction bases unmatched: 10.

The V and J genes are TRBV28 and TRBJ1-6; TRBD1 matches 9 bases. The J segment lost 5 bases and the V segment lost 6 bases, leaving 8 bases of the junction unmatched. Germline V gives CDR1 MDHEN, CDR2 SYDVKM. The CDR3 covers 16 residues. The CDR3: CASSSQGALHNSPLHF. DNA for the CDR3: TGTGCCAGCAGCTCACAGGGGGCGCTCCATAATTCACCCCTCCACTTT.

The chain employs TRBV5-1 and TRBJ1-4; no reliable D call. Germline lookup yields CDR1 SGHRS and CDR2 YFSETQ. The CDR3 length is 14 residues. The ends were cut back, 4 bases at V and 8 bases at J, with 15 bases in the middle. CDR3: CASSPTRLEEKLFF. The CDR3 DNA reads TGCGCCAGCAGCCCGACCCGTCTGGAGGAAAAACTGTTTTTT.

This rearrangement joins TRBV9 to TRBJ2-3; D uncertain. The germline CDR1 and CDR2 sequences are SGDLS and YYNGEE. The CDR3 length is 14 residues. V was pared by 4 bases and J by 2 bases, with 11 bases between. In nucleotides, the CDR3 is TGTGCCAGCAGCCCCTTGGCCAACACAGATACGCAGTATTTT. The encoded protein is CASSPLANTDTQYF.

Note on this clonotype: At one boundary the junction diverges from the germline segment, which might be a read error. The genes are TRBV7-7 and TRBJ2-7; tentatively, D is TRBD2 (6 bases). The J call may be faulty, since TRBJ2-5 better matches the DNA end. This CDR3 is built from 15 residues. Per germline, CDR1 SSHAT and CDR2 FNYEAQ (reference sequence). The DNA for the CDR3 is TGTGCTAGCAGCTCCGAGACTAGAAGGCCAGAGACCCAGTACTTC. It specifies CASSSETRRPETQYF.

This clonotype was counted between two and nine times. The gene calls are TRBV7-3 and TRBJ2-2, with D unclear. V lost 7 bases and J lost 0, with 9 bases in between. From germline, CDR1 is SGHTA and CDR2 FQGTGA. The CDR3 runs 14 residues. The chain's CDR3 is CASTPVANTGELFF. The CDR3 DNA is TGTGCCAGCACTCCCGTTGCGAACACCGGGGAGCTGTTTTTT.

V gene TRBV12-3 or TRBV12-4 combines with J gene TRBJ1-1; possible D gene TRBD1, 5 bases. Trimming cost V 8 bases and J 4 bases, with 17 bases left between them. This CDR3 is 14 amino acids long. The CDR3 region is CASREAGGLTEAFF. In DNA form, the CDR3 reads TGTGCCAGCCGTGAGGCCGGGGGTCTCACTGAAGCTTTCTTT.

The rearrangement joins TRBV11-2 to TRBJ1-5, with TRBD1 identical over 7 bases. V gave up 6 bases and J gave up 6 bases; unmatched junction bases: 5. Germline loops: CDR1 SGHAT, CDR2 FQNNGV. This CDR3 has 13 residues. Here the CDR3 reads CASSTGAGQPQHF. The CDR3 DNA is TGTGCCAGCAGTACAGGGGCGGGTCAGCCCCAGCATTTT.